The 22 T cell receptor beta chains in this list originate from one sample, sequenced in a study of T-cell reconstitution after alpha-beta-depleted transplantation in children listed by TCRdb under 2016. The sample's treatment or condition label is to be understood as: allogeneic hematopoietic cell transplantation with graft depleted of TCRalphabeta T cells and CD19 B cells. The library was made by PCR. These reads were obtained on an Illumina HiSeq 2500. Molecular barcoding was employed in the preparation of TCR libraries, with unique molecular identifiers being used to normalize TCRbeta repertoire quantification. TCRdb passed the public sequencing reads through fastp at Q25 and MiXCR, retaining productive beta sequences. Every entry covers one CDR3 protein and lists the most common genes and DNA from its rows. The sample table shows fewer than 700,000 distinct CDR3 sequences, and roughly 13% are seen once. Around 2.2% of the sample goes to the ten largest clones.

Source: PBMCs, mostly from graft donor cells, taken 360 days after TCRalphabeta/CD19-depleted stem cell transplant. These receptors came from a male patient younger than 18 who had a stem cell transplant for acute myeloid leukemia, so the T cells may come from the graft donor.

This clonotype was observed at least ten times. The chain couples TRBV28 to TRBJ2-1; D uncertain. Trimming removed 4 bases from V and 4 bases from J, with 8 bases in between. The V gene's germline CDR1 is MDHEN and CDR2 SYDVKM. The CDR3 is 13 amino acids. CDR3 sequence (DNA): TGTGCCAGCAGTTCACCGGGTTACAATGAGCAGTTCTTC. Its protein product is CASSSPGYNEQFF. The full variable domain, with the rest looked up from reference TRBV28 and TRBJ2-1, is DVKVTQSSRYLVKRTGEKVFLECVQDMDHENMFWYRQDPGLGLRLIYFSYDVKMKEKGDIPEGYSVSREKKERFSLILESASTNQTSMYLCASSSPGYNEQFFGPGTRLTVL.

V usage is TRBV24-1 and J usage is TRBJ2-1; tentatively, D is TRBD2 (6 bases). This CDR3 has 15 amino acids. From germline, CDR1 is KGHDR and CDR2 SFDVKD. Trimming took off 4 bases at V and 4 bases at J, with 13 bases between the two ends. In DNA form, the CDR3 reads TGTGCCACCAGTGACTCCTGGGACTCTTACAATGAGCAGTTCTTC. The encoded protein is CATSDSWDSYNEQFF.

There are a few counts of this clonotype. The chain carries TRBV12-3 or TRBV12-4 and TRBJ1-5; D call uncertain. The CDR3 extends over 12 amino acids. Trimming took off 6 bases at V and 7 bases at J, with 10 bases between the two ends. The CDR3 is CASSPQSQPQHF. For the CDR3, the DNA is TGTGCCAGCAGCCCTCAATCCCAGCCCCAGCATTTT.

The V gene is TRBV7-8, the J gene TRBJ2-6; D possibly corresponds to TRBD1 (6 bases). CDR1 is SGHVS, CDR2 FQNEAQ, per germline. The CDR3 is 19 amino acids. V was trimmed by 6 bases and J by 1 base, leaving 22 bases between them. The CDR3 loop reads CASRFNILRGISGANVLTF. CDR3 DNA: TGTGCCAGCAGATTTAATATACTGAGGGGGATTTCTGGGGCCAACGTCCTGACTTTC.

This clonotype was observed a few times. The genes are TRBV7-2 and TRBJ2-7, with 12 positions matching TRBD2. CDR3 length equals 17 residues. Germline values: CDR1 SGHTA, CDR2 FQGNSA. V was pared by 0 bases and J by 2 bases, with 5 bases of the junction left unmatched. DNA for the CDR3: TGTGCCAGCAGCTTAGCGAACCTAGCGGGAGGGACCTACGAGCAGTACTTC. It is translated as CASSLANLAGGTYEQYF.

This clonotype was detected ten times or more. The chain couples TRBV20-1 to TRBJ2-3; the match to TRBD2 covers 12 bases. CDR1 is DFQATT, CDR2 SNEGSKA, per germline (reference sequence). With V trimmed by 6 bases and J by 4 bases, 5 bases remained unmatched. The CDR3 loop spans 14 amino acids. This chain's CDR3 is CSATGTSGPDTQYF. CDR3 nucleotide sequence: TGCAGTGCAACCGGGACTAGCGGGCCAGATACGCAGTATTTT.

This clonotype was found many times. The genes are TRBV12-3 or TRBV12-4 and TRBJ2-3, with TRBD1 identical over 7 bases. The V and J ends lost 7 bases and 3 bases, in that order; junction bases with no gene match: 16. This CDR3 has 17 residues. In nucleotides, the CDR3 is TGTGCCAGCACCAAACCTAGCCGGACAGGATATACAGATACGCAGTATTTT. It codes for CASTKPSRTGYTDTQYF.

V gene TRBV7-2 combines with J gene TRBJ2-3; TRBD1 or TRBD2 may be the D gene (6 bases each). Germline values: CDR1 SGHTA, CDR2 FQGNSA. Trimming shortened V by 9 bases and J by 3 bases, and 13 bases separated the two germline ends. This CDR3 comprises 13 residues. The CDR3 is CASNPGATDTQYF. CDR3 bases: TGTGCCAGTAACCCGGGGGCGACAGATACGCAGTATTTT.

The rearrangement links TRBV28 to TRBJ2-3; D is perhaps TRBD1 or TRBD2 (7 bases each). Germline assignment: CDR1 MDHEN and CDR2 SYDVKM. V lost 5 bases, J lost 4 bases, and 19 bases lay in between. The CDR3 contains 16 residues. The CDR3 sequence is CASSRGGGAGADTQYF. CDR3 nucleotide sequence: TGTGCCAGCAGTAGGGGAGGGGGCGCTGGGGCAGATACGCAGTATTTT.

The chain recombines TRBV20-1 with TRBJ1-2; 10 nucleotides agree with TRBD1. With 5 bases clipped from V and 6 bases from J, the junction kept 3 bases outside the gene matches. Germline V gene data show CDR1 as DFQATT and CDR2 as SNEGSKA (reference sequence). This CDR3 has 12 residues. The CDR3: CSAHDRGHGYTF. As DNA, the CDR3 is TGCAGTGCTCACGACAGGGGGCATGGCTACACCTTC.

Only a few counts were recorded for this clonotype. The chain employs TRBV15 and TRBJ2-2; D perhaps matches TRBD2 (6 bases). In germline, CDR1 is LNHNV, CDR2 YYDKDF (reference sequence). The CDR3 covers 14 residues. Trimming left V 6 bases short and J 4 bases short, with 12 bases between. The CDR3 DNA follows: TGTGCCACCAGGGGAGGTATTCCCACCGGGGAGCTGTTTTTT. Encoded protein: CATRGGIPTGELFF.

The chain carries TRBV11-1 and TRBJ2-6; 7 nucleotides match TRBD1. The CDR3 loop spans 18 amino acids. Per the germline V gene, CDR1 is SGHAT and CDR2 is FQDESV (reference sequence). The J segment lost 1 base and the V segment lost 4 bases, leaving 10 bases of the junction unmatched. CDR3 nucleotide sequence: TGTGCCAGCAGCTCGACAGGGAATCTTCCTTCTGGGGCCAACGTCCTGACTTTC. Amino acid sequence: CASSSTGNLPSGANVLTF.

This clonotype was observed a few times. The chain joins TRBV10-3 to TRBJ1-1, with unresolved D. The V and J ends lost 2 bases and 0 bases respectively, with 10 bases between them. The CDR3 runs to 15 residues. Germline-derived CDR1 and CDR2 are ENHRY and SYGVKD. CDR3 coding DNA: TGTGCCATCAGTGAGGGACGGAATTTGAACACTGAAGCTTTCTTT. Residues: CAISEGRNLNTEAFF.

This clonotype was seen a few times. The chain carries TRBV25-1 and TRBJ2-7, with D unresolved. V dropped 2 bases and J dropped 2 bases, with 10 bases sitting between them. Germline V gene sequence: CDR1 MGHDK, CDR2 SYGVNS. The CDR3 is made up of 14 amino acids. The DNA of the CDR3 is TGTGCCAGCAGTGAAGCCGGCTCTACCTACGAGCAGTACTTC. Its protein is CASSEAGSTYEQYF.

This chain links TRBV12-3 or TRBV12-4 with TRBJ2-3; TRBD1 might be the D (6 bases). Trimming removed 5 bases at V and 7 bases at J, with 19 bases between. This CDR3 is 15 amino acids long. CDR3: CASSPGTYARNTQYF. For the CDR3, the DNA is TGTGCCAGCAGTCCCGGGACATACGCAAGGAATACGCAGTATTTT.

The sample holds a few counts of this clonotype. The chain joins TRBV20-1 to TRBJ2-1; 7 nucleotides line up with TRBD1. V was pared by 8 bases and J by 3 bases, with 22 bases of the junction left unmatched. CDR3 length equals 18 residues. The germline gives CDR1 DFQATT, CDR2 SNEGSKA (reference sequence). As DNA, the CDR3 is TGCAGTTATATTTTGGCAGGACAGTCCCAGGGGGTCTACAATGAGCAGTTCTTC. It codes for CSYILAGQSQGVYNEQFF.

Comment on this clonotype: A much more abundant neighbour one base away suggests this may be a read error. CDR3 protein: CATSRKGNEKLFF. As DNA, the CDR3 is TGCGCCACCAGCCGGAAGGGAAATGAAAAACTGTTTTTT. The chain combines TRBV5-1 with TRBJ1-4, with D hard to call. The CDR3 loop spans 13 amino acids. Germline loops: CDR1 SGHRS, CDR2 YFSETQ. Based on the CDR3 plus reference TRBV5-1 and TRBJ1-4, the full variable domain is KAGVTQTPRYLIKTRGQQVTLSCSPISGHRSVSWYQQTPGQGLQFLFEYFSETQRNKGNFPGRFSGRQFSNSRSEMNVSTLELGDSALYLCATSRKGNEKLFFGSGTQLSVL.

This clonotype was observed many times. This chain uses TRBV29-1 with TRBJ2-1; D may be TRBD1 or TRBD2 (7 bases each). The V gene lost 7 bases and the J gene lost 3 bases, with 10 bases spanning the gap. From germline, CDR1 is SQVTM and CDR2 ANQGSEA. CDR3 length: 12 residues. CDR3 amino acids: CSAGGDYNEQFF. In DNA, the CDR3 is TGCAGCGCAGGGGGGGACTACAATGAGCAGTTCTTC.

Many counts were recorded for this clonotype. At one end, the junction sequence differs from germline, possibly due to a read error. The gene calls are TRBV28 and TRBJ2-7, with TRBD1 identical over 8 bases. CDR3 size: 13 residues. Germline values: CDR1 MDHEN, CDR2 SYDVKM. CDR3 bases: TGTGCCAGCAGTTTCTTCGACAGGGGCTCTCGTTTTTTC. Translation: CASSFFDRGSRFF.

This sequence joins TRBV12-5 and TRBJ2-2; 10 positions match TRBD2. Trimming removed 4 bases from V and 5 bases from J; junction bases left unmatched: 7. The CDR3 spans 16 residues. The germline CDR1 and CDR2 sequences are LGHNT and FRNRAP. The CDR3 here is CASGYLAGVGTGELFF. The DNA of the CDR3 is TGTGCTAGTGGTTATCTAGCGGGAGTCGGGACCGGGGAGCTGTTTTTT.

This clonotype was seen a few times. The chain is built from TRBV24-1 and TRBJ2-1; the match to TRBD2 covers 7 bases. Germline V gene lookup returns CDR1 KGHDR and CDR2 SFDVKD. V trimming: 4 bases; J trimming: 7 bases; junction bases outside the gene matches: 9. This CDR3 is built from 15 residues. CDR3 amino acids: CATSELAGALNEQFF. CDR3 nucleotide sequence: TGTGCCACCAGTGAATTGGCGGGAGCGTTGAATGAGCAGTTCTTC.

The chain combines TRBV18 with TRBJ2-3; 9 bases are shared with TRBD2. The germline V gene encodes CDR1 KGHSH and CDR2 LQKENI. The CDR3 runs 16 residues. Germline trimming cut 2 bases from V and 6 bases from J; bases unmatched to any gene: 9. CDR3 loop: CASSPILAGSADTQYF. The DNA of the CDR3 is TGTGCCAGCTCACCAATTCTAGCGGGATCAGCGGATACGCAGTATTTT. Complete variable domain (other parts from reference TRBV18 and TRBJ2-3): NAGVMQNPRHLVRRRGQEARLRCSPMKGHSHVYWYRQLPEEGLKFMVYLQKENIIDESGMPKERFSAEFPKEGPSILRIQQVVRGDSAAYFCASSPILAGSADTQYFGPGTRLTVL.